This TCR beta chain was captured by sequencing in a study of shared clonotypes between healthy human individuals. V gave up 3 bases and J gave up 0 bases, with 2 bases separating them. The CDR3 length is 11 residues. Per germline, CDR1 SQVTM and CDR2 ANQGSEA. Findings and limits, study-wide: The sampled material consisted only of blood, and tissue repertoires are likely to differ. Shared clonotypes across all four donors exceeded non-shared ones in generation probability.

Assay execution proceeded at the deep level. Assay: immunoSEQ multiplex PCR; the TCRdb copy retains only in-frame clones and omits some. This sample yields about 380,000 clones, of which approximately 96% are seen a single time; about 0.32% belongs to the top ten. Comments on this clone: The antigen is undetermined.

Specimen: memory CD8+ T cells sorted from blood. Regarding subset: CD45RO+ cells pooled with CCR7-negative TemRA cells. The sequence came from a man aged 25-45 years in good health. V gene TRBV29-1 combines with J gene TRBJ1-2; D gene ambiguous. The CDR3 sequence: CSVETNYGYTF. The DNA of the CDR3 is TGCAGCGTTGAGACTAACTATGGCTACACCTTC.